Listed below are T cell receptor beta chains from one sample, sequenced in a study of T cells after yellow fever vaccination. TCRdb used MiXCR to reprocess the 5' RACE reads, holding one entry per CDR3 protein. The top ten hold about 3.3% of the sample, which has some 290,000 distinct CDR3 sequences, about 10% seen once. The source was CD4+ T cells sorted from PBMCs, collected 45 days after the yellow fever booster vaccination. These receptor sequences come from a man between 18 and 35 years old who received the YFV17D yellow fever vaccine. Each CDR3 is given with its conserved first and last residue. Each record gives: D gene, clone size, V gene, J gene, CDR3 DNA, CDR3 protein. A D gene is named only where the DNA matches it firmly. Clone size appears in some rows only: once, few, many, or a class for an expanded clone.

D gene: -; clone size: few; V gene: TRBV5-6; J gene: TRBJ1-2; CDR3 DNA: TGTGCCAGCAGCTGGGCGCGCGAGAGTGGCTACACCTTC; CDR3 protein: CASSWARESGYTF
D gene: -; clone size: few; V gene: TRBV5-1; J gene: TRBJ1-2; CDR3 DNA: TGCGCCAGCAGCAACCCGACAGGTCACTATGGCTACACCTTC; CDR3 protein: CASSNPTGHYGYTF
D gene: -; clone size: few; V gene: TRBV18; J gene: TRBJ1-3; CDR3 DNA: TGTGCCAGCTCACCGGGTCAGCAAGTCTCTGGAAACACCATATATTTT; CDR3 protein: CASSPGQQVSGNTIYF
D gene: -; clone size: few; V gene: TRBV5-1; J gene: TRBJ2-7; CDR3 DNA: TGCGCCAGCAGCGCCCAGTACGATGGGTACGAGCAGTACTTC; CDR3 protein: CASSAQYDGYEQYF
D gene: -; clone size: -; V gene: TRBV5-4; J gene: TRBJ2-3; CDR3 DNA: TGTGCCAGCAGCCCTCCGGCCCGTAGCACAGATACGCAGTATTTT; CDR3 protein: CASSPPARSTDTQYF
D gene: -; clone size: few; V gene: TRBV12-3/TRBV12-4; J gene: TRBJ1-1; CDR3 DNA: TGTGCCAGCAGCCCCGGCGAAGGCCACACTGAAGCTTTCTTT; CDR3 protein: CASSPGEGHTEAFF
D gene: -; clone size: few; V gene: TRBV7-3; J gene: TRBJ2-3; CDR3 DNA: TGTGCCAGCAGCTTAGGGCTCCCATGGGCAGGGGAGACAGATACGCAGTATTTT; CDR3 protein: CASSLGLPWAGETDTQYF
D gene: -; clone size: -; V gene: TRBV20-1; J gene: TRBJ2-5; CDR3 DNA: TGCAGTGCCTTAGTCCCCCTGGCGGGGGCCCAAGAGACCCAGTACTTC; CDR3 protein: CSALVPLAGAQETQYF
D gene: -; clone size: -; V gene: TRBV21-1; J gene: TRBJ1-2; CDR3 DNA: TGTGCCAGCAAGGACAGGGGGCCAGACTATGGCTACACCTTC; CDR3 protein: CASKDRGPDYGYTF
D gene: -; clone size: -; V gene: TRBV10-1; J gene: TRBJ2-5; CDR3 DNA: TGCGCCAGCAGTGAGTCGCCCCCCAGGTCGGCCCAAGAGACCCAGTACTTC; CDR3 protein: CASSESPPRSAQETQYF
D gene: TRBD1; clone size: few; V gene: TRBV7-2; J gene: TRBJ1-2; CDR3 DNA: TGTGCCAGCAGCTTGAGGTCGGGAGGGGGCCACGATTGGTATGGCTACACCTTC; CDR3 protein: CASSLRSGGGHDWYGYTF
D gene: -; clone size: few; V gene: TRBV27; J gene: TRBJ1-6; CDR3 DNA: TGTGCCAGCAGTTTAAACGCAGAGTCACCCCTCCACTTT; CDR3 protein: CASSLNAESPLHF
D gene: -; clone size: many; V gene: TRBV7-2; J gene: TRBJ2-1; CDR3 DNA: TGTGCCAGCAGCACACCACGACCCTACAATGAGCAGTTCTTC; CDR3 protein: CASSTPRPYNEQFF
D gene: -; clone size: -; V gene: TRBV6-5; J gene: TRBJ2-1; CDR3 DNA: TGTGCCAGCAGTTACGACGGGGGCGCGGGGAATGAGCAGTTCTTC; CDR3 protein: CASSYDGGAGNEQFF
D gene: TRBD1; clone size: few; V gene: TRBV6-1; J gene: TRBJ1-1; CDR3 DNA: TGTGCCAGCTGGACGGGACAGATGAACATTGAAGCTTTCTTT; CDR3 protein: CASWTGQMNIEAFF
D gene: -; clone size: many; V gene: TRBV28; J gene: TRBJ2-3; CDR3 DNA: TGTGCCAGCAGTTTACTAGAGTATGATACGCAGTATTTT; CDR3 protein: CASSLLEYDTQYF
D gene: TRBD2; clone size: many; V gene: TRBV7-2; J gene: TRBJ2-3; CDR3 DNA: TGTGCCAGCAGCCTAGGTGGGGGAGGGGCAGATACGCAGTATTTT; CDR3 protein: CASSLGGGGADTQYF
D gene: -; clone size: once; V gene: TRBV18; J gene: TRBJ1-2; CDR3 DNA: TGTGCCAGCTCACCGGGGACATCTGCTAACTATGGCTACACCTTC; CDR3 protein: CASSPGTSANYGYTF
D gene: -; clone size: few; V gene: TRBV5-4; J gene: TRBJ2-7; CDR3 DNA: TGTGCCAGCAGCTTGGCCTCTACCCAGGCAAAGCAGTACTTC; CDR3 protein: CASSLASTQAKQYF
D gene: TRBD2; clone size: -; V gene: TRBV6-6; J gene: TRBJ2-1; CDR3 DNA: TGTGCCAGCAGCGTCGGGGGGACCTCCTACAATGAGCAGTTCTTC; CDR3 protein: CASSVGGTSYNEQFF
D gene: -; clone size: -; V gene: TRBV19; J gene: TRBJ1-2; CDR3 DNA: TGTGCCAGTAGTTCTACCGTCCGGGCCAGTTATGGCTACACCTTC; CDR3 protein: CASSSTVRASYGYTF
D gene: -; clone size: few; V gene: TRBV6-5; J gene: TRBJ1-2; CDR3 DNA: TGTGCCAGCAGTTACAGGGGCCTCGGCTACACCTTC; CDR3 protein: CASSYRGLGYTF
D gene: -; clone size: -; V gene: TRBV28; J gene: TRBJ2-3; CDR3 DNA: TGTGCCAGCAGTCAGGGGAACACAGATACGCAGTATTTT; CDR3 protein: CASSQGNTDTQYF
D gene: -; clone size: few; V gene: TRBV4-3; J gene: TRBJ1-3; CDR3 DNA: TGCGCCAGCAGCCAAGGAATATCGGGGGCTGGAAACACCATATATTTT; CDR3 protein: CASSQGISGAGNTIYF
D gene: -; clone size: many; V gene: TRBV7-2; J gene: TRBJ1-4; CDR3 DNA: TGTGCCAGCAGCCCCCGGCCGTACGCAACTAATGAAAAACTGTTTTTT; CDR3 protein: CASSPRPYATNEKLFF
D gene: -; clone size: -; V gene: TRBV5-1; J gene: TRBJ1-2; CDR3 DNA: TGCGCCAGCAGCTTGGCCCACGGACAGACCGACGTCTATGGCTACACCTTC; CDR3 protein: CASSLAHGQTDVYGYTF
D gene: TRBD2; clone size: few; V gene: TRBV10-3; J gene: TRBJ2-7; CDR3 DNA: TGTGCCTCCCACGGCGGGGGCTACGAGCAGTACTTC; CDR3 protein: CASHGGGYEQYF
D gene: -; clone size: -; V gene: TRBV2; J gene: TRBJ2-2; CDR3 DNA: TGTGCCAGCAGTGACAGGGGTGTGCTGTTTTTT; CDR3 protein: CASSDRGVLFF
D gene: -; clone size: -; V gene: TRBV25-1; J gene: TRBJ1-6; CDR3 DNA: TGTGCCAGCAGTGGACCCCATGGGGGGGCATATTCACCCCTCCACTTT; CDR3 protein: CASSGPHGGAYSPLHF
D gene: -; clone size: few; V gene: TRBV6-6; J gene: TRBJ2-3; CDR3 DNA: TGTGCCAGTATGGGGCCCAGGTTAATAGATACGCAGTATTTT; CDR3 protein: CASMGPRLIDTQYF
D gene: TRBD2; clone size: few; V gene: TRBV6-2/TRBV6-3; J gene: TRBJ2-2; CDR3 DNA: TGTGCCAGCGGACGAGTACTAGCGGACACCGGGGAGCTGTTTTTT; CDR3 protein: CASGRVLADTGELFF
D gene: -; clone size: many; V gene: TRBV7-9; J gene: TRBJ2-2; CDR3 DNA: TGTGCCAGCAGCTCACAGGGCGGCACCGGGGAGCTGTTTTTT; CDR3 protein: CASSSQGGTGELFF
D gene: -; clone size: few; V gene: TRBV7-9; J gene: TRBJ1-6; CDR3 DNA: TGTGCCAGCAGCTCCAAGGGAGCGAATTCACCCCTCCACTTT; CDR3 protein: CASSSKGANSPLHF
D gene: -; clone size: -; V gene: TRBV12-3/TRBV12-4; J gene: TRBJ1-5; CDR3 DNA: TGTGCCAGCAGTTTAGCAGGGGCGCGAGGGGCCCAGCATTTT; CDR3 protein: CASSLAGARGAQHF
D gene: -; clone size: -; V gene: TRBV30; J gene: TRBJ1-2; CDR3 DNA: TGTGCCTGGAGTGTAGCCAGGCCCCGCTACACCTTC; CDR3 protein: CAWSVARPRYTF
D gene: -; clone size: -; V gene: TRBV28; J gene: TRBJ1-5; CDR3 DNA: TGTGCCAGCAGTTTGGGGGGTTTTGTTCAGCCCCAGCATTTT; CDR3 protein: CASSLGGFVQPQHF
D gene: -; clone size: -; V gene: TRBV20-1; J gene: TRBJ1-2; CDR3 DNA: TGCAGTGCTAGCTTCCCCGGGACGAACTATGGCTACACCTTC; CDR3 protein: CSASFPGTNYGYTF
D gene: -; clone size: -; V gene: TRBV18; J gene: TRBJ2-7; CDR3 DNA: TGTGCCAGCTCACCGTCAGGACAGAATTACGAGCAGTACTTC; CDR3 protein: CASSPSGQNYEQYF